A selection of T cell receptor beta chains follows, all from one sample in a study of a mutant IDH1 vaccine in newly diagnosed glioma. Profiling relied on immunoSEQ multiplex PCR, and the TCRdb table lists in-frame clones only, not all of them. The sample consists of approximately 50,000 clones, over 60% of them appearing once. For these receptors, no antigen is known. The sample here was PBMCs, taken from a glioma patient whose treatment included an IDH1 peptide vaccine. The receptors come from a woman between 35 and 50 years old with glioma. Some clones in this sample may be carry-over from other donors' samples. Each CDR3 is given with its conserved first and last residue. Each record gives: D gene, J gene, V gene, CDR3 DNA, CDR3 protein. D genes are given only for firm matches.

d_call: NA
j_call: TRBJ1-3
v_call: TRBV10-3
cdr3_nt: TGTGCCATCAGTGAAAGGGAAATGGGGCTATCTGGAAACACCATATATTTT
cdr3_aa: CAISEREMGLSGNTIYF

d_call: TRBD2
j_call: TRBJ2-5
v_call: TRBV10-3
cdr3_nt: TGTGCCATCAGGGGGGGAGGAGCGGGGCAAGAGACCCAGTACTTC
cdr3_aa: CAIRGGGAGQETQYF

d_call: TRBD1
j_call: TRBJ1-1
v_call: TRBV7-2
cdr3_nt: TGTGCCAGCACCTGGAGACAGGGACCCTATGAAGCTTTCTTT
cdr3_aa: CASTWRQGPYEAFF

d_call: NA
j_call: TRBJ1-1
v_call: TRBV7-3
cdr3_nt: TGTGCCAGCAGCTTAACGCTGGGGGCGGTCACTGAAGCTTTCTTT
cdr3_aa: CASSLTLGAVTEAFF

d_call: NA
j_call: TRBJ1-5
v_call: TRBV2
cdr3_nt: TGTGCCAGCAGGGGGGATAGCAATCAGCCCCAGCATTTT
cdr3_aa: CASRGDSNQPQHF

d_call: NA
j_call: TRBJ2-7
v_call: TRBV13
cdr3_nt: TGTGCCAGCAGCCCCGGAGACGAGCAGTACTTC
cdr3_aa: CASSPGDEQYF

d_call: NA
j_call: TRBJ1-1
v_call: TRBV25-1
cdr3_nt: TGTGCCAGCAGTGTACGGACGAACACTGAAGCTTTCTTT
cdr3_aa: CASSVRTNTEAFF

d_call: NA
j_call: TRBJ1-5
v_call: TRBV7-8
cdr3_nt: TGTGCCAGCAGCGCATTCAGGACAGACAGCAATCAGCCCCAGCATTTT
cdr3_aa: CASSAFRTDSNQPQHF

d_call: TRBD2
j_call: TRBJ2-2
v_call: TRBV29-1
cdr3_nt: TGCAGCGTTGGCGGGGCTAGCGGGTTCGGAGCCGGGGAGCTGTTTTTT
cdr3_aa: CSVGGASGFGAGELFF

d_call: TRBD1
j_call: TRBJ1-3
v_call: TRBV7-6
cdr3_nt: TGTGCCAGCAGCTTAGAGTTTCCGACAGGGCAACGAAACACCATATATTTT
cdr3_aa: CASSLEFPTGQRNTIYF